This T cell receptor beta chain is from a study of shared clonotypes between healthy human individuals. Germline CDR1 is SGHTA and CDR2 is FQGNSA. The ends lost 5 bases at V and 1 base at J; junction bases unmatched: 13. The CDR3 loop spans 18 amino acids. Assay: immunoSEQ multiplex PCR; the TCRdb copy retains only in-frame clones and omits some. The sample gives a few million clones, approximately 95% of which show up once; 0.39% is in the top ten. The rearrangement links TRBV7-2 to TRBJ2-1, with 8 bases matching TRBD2. The clonotype comes from a man aged 18 to 35 in good health. Some clones in this sample may be carry-over from other donors' samples. Sequenced sample: naive CD4+ T cells from PBMCs. Subset indicated: CD45RA+ positively selected. CDR3 residues: CASSPRALSGGSYNEQFF. CDR3 DNA sequence: TGTGCCAGCAGCCCCCGCGCTTTGAGCGGGGGTTCCTACAATGAGCAGTTCTTC.